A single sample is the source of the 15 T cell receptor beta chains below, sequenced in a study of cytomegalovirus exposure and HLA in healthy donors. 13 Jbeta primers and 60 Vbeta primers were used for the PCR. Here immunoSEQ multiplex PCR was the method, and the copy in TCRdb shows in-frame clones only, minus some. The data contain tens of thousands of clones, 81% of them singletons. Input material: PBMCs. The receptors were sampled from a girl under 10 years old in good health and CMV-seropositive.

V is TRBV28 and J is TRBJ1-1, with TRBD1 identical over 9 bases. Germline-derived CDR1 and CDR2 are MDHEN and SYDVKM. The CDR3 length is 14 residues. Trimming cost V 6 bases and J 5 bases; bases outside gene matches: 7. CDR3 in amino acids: CASSLQGALTEAFF. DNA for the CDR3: TGTGCCAGCAGCTTACAGGGGGCCCTAACTGAAGCTTTCTTT.

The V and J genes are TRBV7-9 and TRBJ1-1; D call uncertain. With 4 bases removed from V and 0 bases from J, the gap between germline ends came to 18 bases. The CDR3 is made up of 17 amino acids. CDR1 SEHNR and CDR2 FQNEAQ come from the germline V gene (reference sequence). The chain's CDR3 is CASSSTLDELVNTEAFF. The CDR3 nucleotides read TGTGCCAGCAGCTCTACCCTTGATGAGTTGGTGAACACTGAAGCTTTCTTT.

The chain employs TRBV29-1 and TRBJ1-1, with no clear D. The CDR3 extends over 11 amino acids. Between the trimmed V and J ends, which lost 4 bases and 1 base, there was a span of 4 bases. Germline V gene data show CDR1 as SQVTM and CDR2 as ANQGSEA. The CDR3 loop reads CSVAKNTEAFF. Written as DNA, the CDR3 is TGCAGCGTTGCAAAGAACACTGAAGCTTTCTTT. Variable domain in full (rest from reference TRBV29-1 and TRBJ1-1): SAVISQKPSRDICQRGTSLTIQCQVDSQVTMMFWYRQQPGQSLTLIATANQGSEATYESGFVIDKFPISRPNLTFSTLTVSNMSPEDSSIYLCSVAKNTEAFFGQGTRLTVV.

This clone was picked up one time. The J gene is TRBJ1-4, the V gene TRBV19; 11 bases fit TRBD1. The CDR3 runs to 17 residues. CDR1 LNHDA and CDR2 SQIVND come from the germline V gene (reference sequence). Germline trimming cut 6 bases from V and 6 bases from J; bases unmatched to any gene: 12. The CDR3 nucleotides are TGTGCCAGTAGCGGACAGGGGGCGGGCGTAGGGTATGAAAAACTGTTTTTT. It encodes CASSGQGAGVGYEKLFF.

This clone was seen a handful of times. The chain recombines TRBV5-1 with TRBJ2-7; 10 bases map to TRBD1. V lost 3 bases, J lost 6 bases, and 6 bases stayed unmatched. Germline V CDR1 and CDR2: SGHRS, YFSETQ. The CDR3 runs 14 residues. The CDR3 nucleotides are TGCGCCAGCAGCTCGGGACAGGGGTCATCCGAGCAGTACTTC. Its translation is CASSSGQGSSEQYF.

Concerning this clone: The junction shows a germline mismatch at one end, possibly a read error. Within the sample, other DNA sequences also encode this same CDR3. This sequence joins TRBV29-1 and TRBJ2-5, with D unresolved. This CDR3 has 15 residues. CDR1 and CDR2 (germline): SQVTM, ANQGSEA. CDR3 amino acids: CSVEDRVGEQETQYF. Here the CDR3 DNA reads TGCAGTGTTGAAGACCGGGTGGGTGAGCAAGAGACCCAGTACTTC. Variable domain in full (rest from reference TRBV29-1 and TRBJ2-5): SAVISQKPSRDICQRGTSLTIQCQVDSQVTMMFWYRQQPGQSLTLIATANQGSEATYESGFVIDKFPISRPNLTFSTLTVSNMSPEDSSIYLCSVEDRVGEQETQYFGPGTRLLVL.

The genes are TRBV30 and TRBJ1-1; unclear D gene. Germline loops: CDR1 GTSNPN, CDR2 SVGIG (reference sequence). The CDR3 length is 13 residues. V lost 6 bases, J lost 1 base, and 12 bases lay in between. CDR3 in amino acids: CACPWSGNTEAFF. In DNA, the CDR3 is TGTGCCTGTCCTTGGAGTGGGAACACTGAAGCTTTCTTT.

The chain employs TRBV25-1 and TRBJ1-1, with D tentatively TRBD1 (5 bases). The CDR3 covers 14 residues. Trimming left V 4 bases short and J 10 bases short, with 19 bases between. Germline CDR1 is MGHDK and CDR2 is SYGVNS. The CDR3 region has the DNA TGTGCCAGCAGTGTGGGTGATGGGGCTTGGGTAGCTTTCTTT. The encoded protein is CASSVGDGAWVAFF.

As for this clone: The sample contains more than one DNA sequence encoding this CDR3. CDR3 DNA: TGTGCCAGCAGTCCCGGGACAGGGCCTTACGAGCAGTACTTC. As protein: CASSPGTGPYEQYF. V and J are TRBV6-5 and TRBJ2-7, with TRBD1 identical over 9 bases. The length of the CDR3 is 14 residues. Germline trimming cut 5 bases from V and 4 bases from J; bases unmatched to any gene: 6. Germline CDR1 reads MNHEY; CDR2 reads SVGAGI.

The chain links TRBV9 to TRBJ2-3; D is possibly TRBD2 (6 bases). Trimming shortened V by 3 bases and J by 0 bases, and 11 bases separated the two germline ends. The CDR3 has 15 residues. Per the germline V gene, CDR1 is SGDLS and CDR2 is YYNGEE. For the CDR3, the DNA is TGTGCCAGCAGCGACCGGGGGACTAGCACAGATACGCAGTATTTT. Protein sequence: CASSDRGTSTDTQYF.

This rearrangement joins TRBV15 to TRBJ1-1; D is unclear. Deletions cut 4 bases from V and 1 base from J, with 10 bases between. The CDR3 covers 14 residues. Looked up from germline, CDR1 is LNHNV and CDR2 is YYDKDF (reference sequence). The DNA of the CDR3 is TGTGCCACCAGCACGACTTTGGGGAACACTGAAGCTTTCTTT. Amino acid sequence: CATSTTLGNTEAFF.

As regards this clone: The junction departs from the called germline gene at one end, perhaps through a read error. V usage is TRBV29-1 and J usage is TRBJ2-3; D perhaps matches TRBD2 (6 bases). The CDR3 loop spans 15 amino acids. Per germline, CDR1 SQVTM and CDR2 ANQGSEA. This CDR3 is CSAETQTRFSDTQYF. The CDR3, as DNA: TGCAGCGCTGAAACCCAGACTAGATTTTCAGATACGCAGTATTTT.

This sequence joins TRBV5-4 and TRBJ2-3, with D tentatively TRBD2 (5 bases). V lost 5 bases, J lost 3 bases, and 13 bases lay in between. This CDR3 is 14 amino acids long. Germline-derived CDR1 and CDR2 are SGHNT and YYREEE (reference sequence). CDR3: CASSPSTRTDTQYF. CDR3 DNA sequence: TGTGCCAGCAGTCCCAGTACTAGGACAGATACGCAGTATTTT.

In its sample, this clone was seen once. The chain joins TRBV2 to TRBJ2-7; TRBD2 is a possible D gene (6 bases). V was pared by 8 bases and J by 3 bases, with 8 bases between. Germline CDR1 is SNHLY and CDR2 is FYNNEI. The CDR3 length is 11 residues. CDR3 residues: CASATSYEQYF. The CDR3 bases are TGTGCCAGCGCGACTAGCTACGAGCAGTACTTC.

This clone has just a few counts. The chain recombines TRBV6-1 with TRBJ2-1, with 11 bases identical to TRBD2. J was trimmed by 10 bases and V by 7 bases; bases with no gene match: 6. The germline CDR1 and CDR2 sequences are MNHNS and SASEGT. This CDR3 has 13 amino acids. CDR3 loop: CASTTSGSLEQFF. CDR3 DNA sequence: TGTGCCAGCACAACTAGCGGGAGCTTGGAGCAGTTCTTC.